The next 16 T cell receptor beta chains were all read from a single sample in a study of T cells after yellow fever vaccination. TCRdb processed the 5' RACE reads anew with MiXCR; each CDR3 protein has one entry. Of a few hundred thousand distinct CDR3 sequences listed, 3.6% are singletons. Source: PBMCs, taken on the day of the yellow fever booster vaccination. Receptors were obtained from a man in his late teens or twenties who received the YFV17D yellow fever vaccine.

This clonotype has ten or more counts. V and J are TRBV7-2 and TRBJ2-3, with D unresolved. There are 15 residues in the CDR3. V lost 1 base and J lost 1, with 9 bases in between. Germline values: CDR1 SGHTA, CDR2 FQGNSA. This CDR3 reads CASSLDVVGTDTQYF. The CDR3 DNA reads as TGTGCCAGCAGCTTAGATGTTGTCGGCACAGATACGCAGTATTTT.

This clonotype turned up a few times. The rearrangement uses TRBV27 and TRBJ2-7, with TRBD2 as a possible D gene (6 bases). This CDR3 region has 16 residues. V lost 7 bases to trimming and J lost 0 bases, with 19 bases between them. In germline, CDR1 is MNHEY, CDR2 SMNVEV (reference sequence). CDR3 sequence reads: CASTLSGGSYSYEQYF. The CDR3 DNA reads TGTGCCAGCACCCTTTCCGGGGGATCGTACTCCTACGAGCAGTACTTC.

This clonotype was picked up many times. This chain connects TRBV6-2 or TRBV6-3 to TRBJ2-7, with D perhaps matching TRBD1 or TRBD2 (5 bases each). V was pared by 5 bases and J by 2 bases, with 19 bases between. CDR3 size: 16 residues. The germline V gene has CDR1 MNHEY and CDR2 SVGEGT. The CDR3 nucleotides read TGTGCCAGCAGTCAAAGGGACGGCAGCTTGGCCTACGAGCAGTACTTC. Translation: CASSQRDGSLAYEQYF.

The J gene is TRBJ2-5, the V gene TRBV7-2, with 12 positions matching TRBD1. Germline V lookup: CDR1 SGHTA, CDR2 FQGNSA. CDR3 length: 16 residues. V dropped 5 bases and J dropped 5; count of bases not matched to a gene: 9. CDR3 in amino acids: CASSIQGQGAWETQYF. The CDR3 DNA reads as TGTGCCAGCAGCATACAGGGACAGGGGGCATGGGAGACCCAGTACTTC.

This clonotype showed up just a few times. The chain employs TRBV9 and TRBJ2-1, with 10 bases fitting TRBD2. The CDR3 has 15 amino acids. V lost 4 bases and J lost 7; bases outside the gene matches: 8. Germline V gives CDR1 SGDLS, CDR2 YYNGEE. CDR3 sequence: CASSPSAGGSNEQFF. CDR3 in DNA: TGTGCCAGCAGCCCATCAGCGGGGGGGTCGAATGAGCAGTTCTTC. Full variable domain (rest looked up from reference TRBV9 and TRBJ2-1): DSGVTQTPKHLITATGQRVTLRCSPRSGDLSVYWYQQSLDQGLQFLIQYYNGEERAKGNILERFSAQQFPDLHSELNLSSLELGDSALYFCASSPSAGGSNEQFFGPGTRLTVL.

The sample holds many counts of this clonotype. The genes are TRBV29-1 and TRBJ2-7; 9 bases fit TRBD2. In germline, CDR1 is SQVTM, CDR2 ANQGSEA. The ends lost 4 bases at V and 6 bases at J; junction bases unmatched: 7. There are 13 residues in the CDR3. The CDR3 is CSVGGGGAGEQYF. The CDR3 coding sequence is TGCAGCGTTGGGGGCGGGGGGGCCGGCGAGCAGTACTTC.

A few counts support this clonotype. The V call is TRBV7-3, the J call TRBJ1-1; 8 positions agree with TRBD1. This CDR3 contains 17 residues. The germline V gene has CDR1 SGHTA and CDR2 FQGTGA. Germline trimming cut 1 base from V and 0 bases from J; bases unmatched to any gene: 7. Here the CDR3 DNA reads TGTGCCAGCAGCTTAAGGGGACAGGTCCTTATGAACACTGAAGCTTTCTTT. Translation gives CASSLRGQVLMNTEAFF.

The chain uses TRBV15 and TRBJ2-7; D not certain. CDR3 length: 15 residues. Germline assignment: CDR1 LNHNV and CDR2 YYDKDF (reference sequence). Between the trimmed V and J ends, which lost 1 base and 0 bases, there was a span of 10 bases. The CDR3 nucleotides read TGTGCCACCAGCAGAGCTAGGGTCAACTCCTACGAGCAGTACTTC. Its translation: CATSRARVNSYEQYF.

The CDR3 DNA follows: TGTGCCAGCAGCTTAGTCGGACCGGGGGCGGGAAACACCATATATTTT. This codes for CASSLVGPGAGNTIYF. The rearrangement links TRBV7-2 to TRBJ1-3, with D maybe TRBD1 (6 bases). The CDR3 spans 16 residues. Germline V gives CDR1 SGHTA, CDR2 FQGNSA. Trimming removed 1 base at V and 4 bases at J, with 14 bases between. The whole variable domain, remainder taken from reference TRBV7-2 and TRBJ1-3, is GAGVSQSPSNKVTEKGKDVELRCDPISGHTALYWYRQSLGQGLEFLIYFQGNSAPDKSGLPSDRFSAERTGGSVSTLTIQRTQQEDSAVYLCASSLVGPGAGNTIYFGEGSWLTVV.

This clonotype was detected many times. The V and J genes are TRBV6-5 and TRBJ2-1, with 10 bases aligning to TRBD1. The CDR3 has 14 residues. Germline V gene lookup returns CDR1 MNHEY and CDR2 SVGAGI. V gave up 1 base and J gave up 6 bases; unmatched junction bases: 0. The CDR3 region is CASSYWDRGNEQFF. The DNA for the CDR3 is TGTGCCAGCAGTTACTGGGACAGGGGCAATGAGCAGTTCTTC.

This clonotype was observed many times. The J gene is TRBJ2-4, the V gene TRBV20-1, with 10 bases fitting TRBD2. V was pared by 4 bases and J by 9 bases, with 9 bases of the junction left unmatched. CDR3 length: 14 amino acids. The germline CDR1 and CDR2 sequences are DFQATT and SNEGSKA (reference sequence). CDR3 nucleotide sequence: TGCAGTGCTACTAGCGGGGGAGGGGTCGGCATTCAGTACTTC. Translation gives CSATSGGGVGIQYF.

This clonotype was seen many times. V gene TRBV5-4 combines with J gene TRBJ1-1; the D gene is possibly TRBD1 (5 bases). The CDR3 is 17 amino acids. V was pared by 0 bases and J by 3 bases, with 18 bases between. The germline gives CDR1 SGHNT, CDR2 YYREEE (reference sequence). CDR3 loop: CASSLAAQGIDDTEAFF. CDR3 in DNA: TGTGCCAGCAGCTTGGCCGCTCAGGGTATAGATGACACTGAAGCTTTCTTT.

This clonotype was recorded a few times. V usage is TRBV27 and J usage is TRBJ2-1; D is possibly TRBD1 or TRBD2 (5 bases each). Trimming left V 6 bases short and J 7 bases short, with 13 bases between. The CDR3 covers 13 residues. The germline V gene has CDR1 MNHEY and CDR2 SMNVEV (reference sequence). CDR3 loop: CASRPGTVNEQFF. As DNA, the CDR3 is TGTGCCAGCAGGCCCGGGACGGTAAATGAGCAGTTCTTC.

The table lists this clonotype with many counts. CDR3 sequence (DNA): TGCGCCAGCAGCTTCACAGGCCATAGCAATCAGCCCCAGCATTTT. It translates to CASSFTGHSNQPQHF. V is TRBV5-1 and J is TRBJ1-5, with a weak D call TRBD1 (5 bases). CDR1 is SGHRS, CDR2 YFSETQ, per germline. The V end lost 2 bases, the J end lost 0 bases, and 9 bases lay between the germline ends. This CDR3 is 15 amino acids long.

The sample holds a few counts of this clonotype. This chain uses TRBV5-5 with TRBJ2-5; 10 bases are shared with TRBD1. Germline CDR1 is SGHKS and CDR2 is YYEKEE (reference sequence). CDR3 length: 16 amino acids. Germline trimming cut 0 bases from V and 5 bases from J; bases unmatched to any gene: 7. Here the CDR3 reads CASSLGPGQGIETQYF. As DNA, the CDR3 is TGTGCCAGCAGCTTGGGGCCGGGACAGGGGATCGAGACCCAGTACTTC.

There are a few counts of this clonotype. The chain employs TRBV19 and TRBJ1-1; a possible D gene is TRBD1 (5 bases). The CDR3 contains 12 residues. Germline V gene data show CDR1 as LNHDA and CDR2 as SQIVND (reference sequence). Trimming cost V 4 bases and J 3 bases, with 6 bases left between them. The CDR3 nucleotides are TGTGCCAGTAGTACCAGGGACACTGAAGCTTTCTTT. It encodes CASSTRDTEAFF.